In its sample, the clone carrying this T cell receptor (beta chain) was seen many times. Antigen specificity is unknown. V shed 7 bases, J shed 2 bases, and the junction held 4 bases outside the gene matches. The CDR3 consists of 13 residues. These data come from a study of identical twins. Study-level points and caveats: Low generation probability was overrepresented in out-of-frame alpha sequences shared by twins.

Carrying unique molecular identifiers, the cDNA also gained a universal primer site through template switching. TCRdb analysed the 5' RACE reads with MiXCR anew, one entry per CDR3 protein. The profile shows more than 1.5 million distinct CDR3 sequences, about 32% of them singletons. The J gene is TRBJ2-5, the V gene TRBV12-3 or TRBV12-4; 7 nucleotides agree with TRBD1. The sample comprised cord blood. The sequence came from a newborn girl in good health. The CDR3 loop reads CASIRTGQETQYF. CDR3 coding DNA: TGTGCCAGCATTCGGACAGGTCAAGAGACCCAGTACTTC.